This T cell receptor (beta chain) emerged from a study of blood T cell repertoires in COVID-19. Across the study: Samples taken during acute and convalescent COVID-19 were collected in the United States, Italy and Spain. Sample material is recorded as cDNA or gDNA derived from T cells, B-cell-depleted T cells, or PBMCs.

The length of the CDR3 is 16 residues. Germline V gene lookup returns CDR1 MNHEY and CDR2 SVGAGI. After removal of 0 bases from V and 5 bases from J, the junction contained 9 bases not matched to a gene. In the study's own analysis: Researchers report that nucleated cell counts were estimated from reference gene primer amplification. Measured with immunoSEQ multiplex PCR; TCRdb has only the in-frame clones, and not every one. V and J calls plus clone size are reproduced from that table; the DNA served to infer D and trimming. Of over 130,000 clones in the sample, approximately 90% were seen once. This receptor was taken from a human donor in a cohort sampled during active COVID-19. V is TRBV6-5 and J is TRBJ2-7; TRBD1 agrees at 8 bases. The sequencing input was peripheral blood. DNA of the CDR3: TGTGCCAGCAGTTACTCCCGTTGGACAGGGTACAACGAGCAGTACTTC. It translates to CASSYSRWTGYNEQYF.